This T cell receptor (beta chain) was recorded in a study of cytomegalovirus exposure and HLA in healthy donors. In the study overall: From about 170 million T cells, an earlier analysis saw approximately 110 million unique TCR beta sequences. Study-wide points: Association of a missense DCLRE1C variant with TCR beta V- and J-gene trimming was reported in a later analysis. The productive fraction for most TCR beta V segments was about 87% or about 30% in an earlier analysis.

Healthy bone marrow donors formed the donor group. The ends were cut back, 8 bases at V and 3 bases at J, with 8 bases in the middle. Germline CDR1 is SGHAT and CDR2 is FQDESV (reference sequence). CDR3 size: 11 residues. The PCR had 60 Vbeta and 13 Jbeta primers. Sequencing used immunoSEQ multiplex PCR; TCRdb keeps in-frame clones, though not all of them. The sample holds more than 150,000 clones, around 80% seen once. Comment on this clone: Its antigen remains unidentified.

The sample taken for sequencing was PBMCs. The sequence came from a man younger than 35 in good health and CMV-seronegative. The V gene is TRBV11-1, the J gene TRBJ2-7; possibly TRBD2 for D (5 bases). CDR3 residues: CASRGGYEQYF. The DNA for the CDR3 is TGTGCCAGCCGGGGTGGCTACGAGCAGTACTTC.